The 26 T cell receptor beta chains in this list originate from one sample, sequenced in a study of T cell changes during pregnancy in multiple sclerosis. Produced via immunoSEQ multiplex PCR; TCRdb's table is partial and in-frame only. The table has 70,000 to 75,000 clones, approximately 92% seen once. The specimen comprised peripheral blood, sampled before pregnancy. The receptors derive from a female donor with multiple sclerosis, enrolled in a pregnancy study.

This chain joins TRBV7-9 and TRBJ2-5; perhaps TRBD1 as D (5 bases). V was clipped by 5 bases and J by 5 bases, with 15 bases between them. Looked up from germline, CDR1 is SEHNR and CDR2 is FQNEAQ (reference sequence). The CDR3 contains 14 residues. This CDR3 is CASSLSGIRETQYF. The CDR3 DNA reads TGTGCCAGCAGCCTATCAGGGATTAGGGAGACCCAGTACTTC.

The chain joins TRBV7-9 to TRBJ2-7, with 9 nucleotides matching TRBD2. The CDR3 sequence is 14 residues long. The V gene end was trimmed by 1 base and the J gene end by 7 bases; junction bases not matched to a gene: 5. Germline CDR1 reads SEHNR; CDR2 reads FQNEAQ (reference sequence). The CDR3 is CASSLVAGVGEQYF. The CDR3 DNA follows: TGTGCCAGCAGCTTAGTAGCGGGAGTTGGAGAGCAGTACTTC. Together with reference TRBV7-9 and TRBJ2-7, the CDR3 gives the full variable domain: DTGVSQNPRHKITKRGQNVTFRCDPISEHNRLYWYRQTLGQGPEFLTYFQNEAQLEKSRLLSDRFSAERPKGSFSTLEIQRTEQGDSAMYLCASSLVAGVGEQYFGPGTRLTVT.

The chain is built from TRBV28 and TRBJ2-1; possible D gene TRBD2, 6 bases. V lost 5 bases and J lost 0, with 14 bases in between. The CDR3 has 16 amino acids. The germline V gene has CDR1 MDHEN and CDR2 SYDVKM. The CDR3 loop reads CASSAGTESSYNEQFF. The CDR3, as DNA: TGTGCCAGCAGTGCGGGGACCGAAAGCTCCTACAATGAGCAGTTCTTC. Filled out from reference TRBV28 and TRBJ2-1, the complete variable domain reads DVKVTQSSRYLVKRTGEKVFLECVQDMDHENMFWYRQDPGLGLRLIYFSYDVKMKEKGDIPEGYSVSREKKERFSLILESASTNQTSMYLCASSAGTESSYNEQFFGPGTRLTVL.

J is TRBJ2-3 and V is TRBV11-2; a possible D gene is TRBD2 (5 bases). CDR3 size: 18 residues. V gave up 5 bases and J gave up 0 bases, with 21 bases separating them. CDR1 SGHAT and CDR2 FQNNGV come from the germline V gene. The CDR3, as DNA: TGTGCCAGCAGCCCCAATGGGAGCGGTGGAACCAGCACAGATACGCAGTATTTT. Its translation is CASSPNGSGGTSTDTQYF.

The chain employs TRBV6-5 and TRBJ2-5; 9 bases map to TRBD2. The CDR3 runs 15 residues. Per the germline V gene, CDR1 is MNHEY and CDR2 is SVGAGI. V trimming: 4 bases; J trimming: 5 bases; junction bases outside the gene matches: 8. The CDR3, as DNA: TGTGCCAGCAGTTGGATTAGCGGGAGTGGGGAGACCCAGTACTTC. This sequence encodes CASSWISGSGETQYF.

The J gene is TRBJ2-5, the V gene TRBV7-3; TRBD2 might be the D (5 bases). CDR3 length equals 17 residues. The V end lost 5 bases, the J end lost 1 base, and 20 bases lay between the germline ends. Germline CDR1 is SGHTA and CDR2 is FQGTGA. CDR3 sequence reads: CASSLIGGPPTQETQYF. The DNA for the CDR3 is TGTGCCAGCAGCCTCATTGGCGGGCCACCTACCCAAGAGACCCAGTACTTC.

The gene calls are TRBV7-2 and TRBJ2-1, with a tentative D call TRBD2 (6 bases). The V gene lost 3 bases and the J gene lost 2 bases, with 11 bases spanning the gap. There are 15 residues in the CDR3. The V gene's germline CDR1 is SGHTA and CDR2 FQGNSA. The CDR3 nucleotides read TGTGCCAGCAGCTTCACCGGGACTGCCTACAATGAGCAGTTCTTC. Its translation: CASSFTGTAYNEQFF.

J is TRBJ2-3 and V is TRBV6-6; D is possibly TRBD2 (6 bases). Germline-derived CDR1 and CDR2 are MNHNY and SVGAGI (reference sequence). With 6 bases removed from V and 5 bases from J, the gap between germline ends came to 18 bases. The CDR3 runs to 15 residues. CDR3 nucleotides: TGTGCCAGCAGGGGGTCGGGGGTCCGCGAAGATACGCAGTATTTT. It encodes CASRGSGVREDTQYF.

The chain combines TRBV19 with TRBJ2-2, with 11 bases that match TRBD2. This CDR3 is 18 amino acids long. Per germline, CDR1 LNHDA and CDR2 SQIVND (reference sequence). Losses at the gene ends were 3 bases for V and 0 bases for J; bases not matched to a gene: 6. For the CDR3, the DNA is TGTGCCAGTAGTATCCCCCGACTAGCGGGGTCGAACACCGGGGAGCTGTTTTTT. Amino acid sequence: CASSIPRLAGSNTGELFF.

V is TRBV4-3 and J is TRBJ2-1, with 8 nucleotides matching TRBD2. Per germline, CDR1 LGHNA and CDR2 YSLEER. The CDR3 totals 15 residues. J lost 4 bases, V lost 1 base, and 3 bases had no gene match. The CDR3 region is CASSQVLAGYNEQFF. DNA of the CDR3: TGCGCCAGCAGCCAAGTGCTAGCGGGTTACAATGAGCAGTTCTTC.

A single count supports this clone. The chain's CDR3 is CASSLPGLAGGDTSTDTQYF. The CDR3 DNA reads as TGTGCCAGCAGTCTGCCGGGACTAGCGGGAGGGGATACTAGCACAGATACGCAGTATTTT. The chain uses TRBV28 and TRBJ2-3; 16 bases fit TRBD2. Germline CDR1 MDHEN, CDR2 SYDVKM. The J segment lost 0 bases and the V segment lost 5 bases, leaving 11 bases of the junction unmatched. The CDR3 is made up of 20 amino acids.

CDR3: CASSLTTATGWANVLTF. The CDR3 DNA is TGCGCCAGCAGCTTGACCACGGCAACGGGATGGGCCAACGTCCTGACTTTC. The chain carries TRBV5-1 and TRBJ2-6, with a possible D match to TRBD2 (5 bases). Germline V gives CDR1 SGHRS, CDR2 YFSETQ. The V gene lost 1 base and the J gene lost 5 bases, with 16 bases spanning the gap. The CDR3 consists of 17 residues.

This chain joins TRBV5-4 and TRBJ1-4, with 7 bases aligning to TRBD1. Per germline, CDR1 SGHNT and CDR2 YYREEE (reference sequence). The CDR3 contains 15 residues. V was pared by 0 bases and J by 3 bases, with 2 bases of the junction left unmatched. CDR3 protein: CASSLETGSNEKLFF. CDR3 coding DNA: TGTGCCAGCAGCTTGGAGACAGGGTCTAATGAAAAACTGTTTTTT.

V is TRBV20-1 and J is TRBJ2-3, with a weak D call TRBD1 (6 bases). The CDR3 length is 11 residues. V dropped 7 bases and J dropped 6 bases, with 11 bases sitting between them. Germline CDR1 DFQATT, CDR2 SNEGSKA (reference sequence). The CDR3 region has the DNA TGCAGTGTGGACAGAGGGGATACGCAGTATTTT. As protein: CSVDRGDTQYF.

The chain employs TRBV2 and TRBJ1-4, with 7 nucleotides matching TRBD1. The V and J ends lost 3 bases and 10 bases, in that order; junction bases with no gene match: 8. This CDR3 is 14 amino acids long. Germline CDR1 reads SNHLY; CDR2 reads FYNNEI. The CDR3 here is CASSERGGAGKLFF. In DNA form, the CDR3 reads TGTGCCAGCAGTGAGCGAGGGGGCGCAGGAAAACTGTTTTTT.

This clone came up once. This chain joins TRBV19 and TRBJ2-7; 7 bases are shared with TRBD1. This CDR3 spans 17 amino acids. The germline V gene has CDR1 LNHDA and CDR2 SQIVND (reference sequence). The trim removed 6 bases at V and 2 bases at J, leaving 16 bases unmatched. Here the CDR3 DNA reads TGTGCCAGTAGCCCAGGGAAGGGGGCGCCTAATACCTACGAGCAGTACTTC. Amino acid sequence: CASSPGKGAPNTYEQYF.

J is TRBJ2-6 and V is TRBV7-3; a weak D match, TRBD1 (5 bases). Germline-derived CDR1 and CDR2 are SGHTA and FQGTGA. The CDR3 is 14 residues long. V lost 8 bases to trimming and J lost 3 bases, with 11 bases between them. The CDR3 region has the DNA TGTGCCAGCGGGGCAGGCTTTGGGGCCAACGTCCTGACTTTC. This sequence encodes CASGAGFGANVLTF.

In its sample, this clone was seen once. The genes are TRBV7-9 and TRBJ2-7; possible D gene TRBD1, 6 bases. Per germline, CDR1 SEHNR and CDR2 FQNEAQ (reference sequence). Trimming removed 5 bases from V and 3 bases from J, with 8 bases in between. This CDR3 has 12 amino acids. This chain's CDR3 is CASSTDSYEQYF. CDR3 nucleotides: TGTGCCAGCAGCACGGACAGCTACGAGCAGTACTTC.

The chain couples TRBV14 to TRBJ2-3, with D perhaps TRBD2 (6 bases). CDR1 and CDR2 from the germline V gene are SGHDN and FVKESK. The V gene lost 5 bases and the J gene lost 6 bases, with 12 bases spanning the gap. CDR3 length: 13 amino acids. In DNA, the CDR3 is TGTGCCAGCAGCGAGGGACTTAGGGATACGCAGTATTTT. Protein: CASSEGLRDTQYF.

The chain combines TRBV28 with TRBJ2-1; 7 bases match TRBD2. J gave up 5 bases and V 3 bases, and 7 bases lay outside the gene matches. Germline V gene data show CDR1 as MDHEN and CDR2 as SYDVKM. The CDR3 contains 15 residues. CDR3 DNA sequence: TGTGCCAGCAGTTTTCTAGCGGATGCCAACAATGAGCAGTTCTTC. This gives the protein CASSFLADANNEQFF.

The chain has TRBV6-5 and TRBJ2-1; D unresolved. The CDR3 is made up of 13 amino acids. Germline values: CDR1 MNHEY, CDR2 SVGAGI. V was clipped by 4 bases and J by 8 bases, with 12 bases between them. CDR3 protein: CASSSLGFHEQFF. CDR3 sequence (DNA): TGTGCCAGCAGTTCGCTAGGCTTCCATGAGCAGTTCTTC.

The genes are TRBV7-9 and TRBJ2-1; perhaps TRBD2 as D (5 bases). Germline V lookup: CDR1 SEHNR, CDR2 FQNEAQ (reference sequence). Trimming cost V 2 bases and J 3 bases, with 11 bases left between them. This CDR3 spans 15 amino acids. The CDR3 DNA sequence: TGTGCCAGCAGCTTATGGGAGAGCGTCTACAATGAGCAGTTCTTC. As protein: CASSLWESVYNEQFF.

The chain joins TRBV27 to TRBJ1-5, with D unresolved. CDR3 size: 13 residues. The V end lost 2 bases, the J end lost 6 bases, and 8 bases lay between the germline ends. Germline V gene lookup returns CDR1 MNHEY and CDR2 SMNVEV (reference sequence). CDR3 coding DNA: TGTGCCAGCAGTTTAGTGCGGGGTCAGCCCCAGCATTTT. Protein product: CASSLVRGQPQHF.

The chain is built from TRBV19 and TRBJ2-2; TRBD2 matches at 8 bases. V shed 6 bases and J 6 bases; nucleotides not matched to a gene: 6. The CDR3 is 14 amino acids. In germline, CDR1 is LNHDA, CDR2 SQIVND (reference sequence). The CDR3 nucleotides are TGTGCCAGTAGGAGACTAGCGATGCCCGGGGAGCTGTTTTTT. Protein product: CASRRLAMPGELFF.

V and J are TRBV5-4 and TRBJ2-3; 7 bases are shared with TRBD2. V gave up 0 bases and J gave up 3 bases; unmatched junction bases: 10. Germline-derived CDR1 and CDR2 are SGHNT and YYREEE (reference sequence). This CDR3 is 17 amino acids long. As DNA, the CDR3 is TGTGCCAGCAGCTTGGAAGGGGCGGGAGTAAGGACAGATACGCAGTATTTT. As protein: CASSLEGAGVRTDTQYF.

The chain is built from TRBV11-3 and TRBJ2-5; TRBD1 is a possible D gene (6 bases). The CDR3 length is 15 residues. Trimming removed 1 base at V and 4 bases at J, with 13 bases between. The V gene's germline CDR1 is SGHNT and CDR2 YENEEA. The CDR3 is CASSLGTGFGETQYF. The CDR3 DNA is TGTGCCAGCAGCTTAGGTACAGGGTTTGGAGAGACCCAGTACTTC.